A selection of T cell receptor beta chains follows, all from one sample in a study of T cells in localized non-small cell lung cancer. This table comes from immunoSEQ multiplex PCR, and its TCRdb copy is limited to in-frame clones, with some not included. The data contain roughly 1,500 clones, around 40% of them seen just once; the ten biggest clones take up roughly a quarter. The sample was lung tumor tissue, taken before any cancer treatment. Receptor source: a woman aged 40 to 75 with stage II squamous cell lung carcinoma. CDR3s include the opening cysteine and the closing phenylalanine or tryptophan. Each record gives: clone size, V gene, D gene, J gene, CDR3 protein, CDR3 DNA. The D gene is left open where the match is weak. The size of a clone is reported for some rows only, either as once, few or many, or as a class for expanded clones.

few	TRBV9	TRBD2	TRBJ2-1	CASSVAPSGRADEQFF	TGTGCCAGCAGCGTAGCCCCTAGCGGGAGGGCCGATGAGCAGTTCTTC
medium-sized	TRBV11-3	TRBD1	TRBJ1-5	CASSLTGGFNQPQHF	TGTGCCAGCAGTCTGACAGGGGGCTTTAATCAGCCCCAGCATTTT
.	TRBV27	TRBD2	TRBJ2-1	CASRLGLAGGEQFF	TGTGCCAGCAGGCTTGGACTAGCGGGAGGCGAGCAGTTCTTC
.	TRBV18	.	TRBJ2-7	CASLPMVGSYEQYF	TGTGCCAGCTTACCAATGGTCGGGAGCTACGAGCAGTACTTC
.	TRBV19	.	TRBJ2-1	CASSTYRVGNEQFF	TGTGCCAGTAGTACCTACAGGGTAGGGAATGAGCAGTTCTTC
.	TRBV19	TRBD1	TRBJ2-1	CASSSGTVIYNEQFF	TGTGCCAGTAGTTCTGGGACAGTAATCTACAATGAGCAGTTCTTC
.	TRBV6-8	TRBD1	TRBJ2-7	CASSQPTGGREQYF	TGTGCCAGCAGTCAACCGACAGGGGGGCGGGAGCAGTACTTC
few	TRBV6-8	.	TRBJ2-3	CASRIRPTDTQYF	TGTGCCAGCAGGATCCGACCGACAGATACGCAGTATTTT
.	TRBV19	.	TRBJ2-7	CASSIIGAGEQYF	TGTGCCAGTAGTATCATAGGGGCGGGGGAGCAGTACTTC
.	TRBV28	TRBD1	TRBJ1-2	CASTSDRAGYTF	TGTGCCAGCACAAGCGACAGGGCTGGCTACACCTTC
.	TRBV6-8	TRBD2	TRBJ2-2	CATRAASGRSGKLFF	TGTGCCACGCGGGCCGCTAGCGGGAGATCCGGGAAGCTGTTTTTT
.	TRBV28	TRBD1	TRBJ1-2	CASSLSGQGARGYTF	TGTGCCAGCAGTTTATCGGGACAGGGGGCGAGGGGCTACACCTTC
.	TRBV18	TRBD1	TRBJ1-1	CASSTTGANTEAFF	TGTGCCAGCTCAACGACAGGGGCGAACACTGAAGCTTTCTTT
large	TRBV6-8	TRBD2	TRBJ2-1	CASKGTSGSDEQFF	TGTGCCAGCAAAGGGACTAGCGGGTCCGATGAGCAGTTCTTC
.	TRBV6-8	TRBD2	TRBJ2-1	CASSYPTSGSRNEQFF	TGTGCCAGCAGTTACCCGACTAGCGGGAGTAGGAATGAGCAGTTCTTC
once	TRBV18	.	TRBJ1-1	CASSPGRSGDTEAFF	TGTGCCAGCTCACCCGGAAGGTCGGGAGACACTGAAGCTTTCTTT
few	TRBV4-1	.	TRBJ2-6	CASSQDPGANVLTF	TGCGCCAGTAGCCAAGATCCTGGGGCCAACGTCCTGACTTTC
few	TRBV9	.	TRBJ2-6	CASSVGYSGANVLTF	TGTGCCAGCAGCGTAGGGTACTCTGGGGCCAACGTCCTGACTTTC
hyperexpanded	TRBV6-8	.	TRBJ2-1	CASSLHRGDTNEQFF	TGTGCCAGCAGCCTACATCGCGGAGATACCAATGAGCAGTTCTTC
.	TRBV9	TRBD2	TRBJ2-3	CASSVRSPSRLAGVEDTQYF	TGTGCCAGCAGCGTAAGATCGCCCTCGAGGCTAGCGGGAGTCGAAGATACGCAGTATTTT
medium-sized	TRBV6-8	TRBD1	TRBJ1-1	CASSYSLWDSGTEAFF	TGTGCCAGCAGTTACTCTTTGTGGGACAGCGGCACTGAAGCTTTCTTT
.	TRBV29-1	.	TRBJ1-2	CSISRSGHDYGYTF	TGCAGCATTTCCCGTTCGGGTCACGACTATGGCTACACCTTC
.	TRBV14	TRBD1	TRBJ1-1	CASSQGTVPEAFF	TGTGCCAGCAGCCAGGGGACAGTCCCTGAAGCTTTCTTT
.	TRBV19	.	TRBJ1-1	CASRMVRGVRRSEAFF	TGTGCCAGTAGAATGGTAAGAGGGGTTCGTCGCTCTGAAGCTTTCTTT
.	TRBV28	TRBD1	TRBJ2-7	CASSRQGDSYEQYF	TGTGCCAGCAGTCGACAGGGAGATTCCTACGAGCAGTACTTC
few	TRBV6-8	TRBD2	TRBJ2-1	CASSYGGTSGYNEQFF	TGTGCCAGCAGTTACGGAGGGACTAGCGGGTACAATGAGCAGTTCTTC
.	TRBV6-8	.	TRBJ1-2	CASSYSNYGYTF	TGTGCCAGCAGTTACAGTAACTATGGCTACACCTTC
few	TRBV19	.	TRBJ1-2	CASSRAATYGYTF	TGTGCCAGTAGTCGGGCTGCCACGTATGGCTACACCTTC
few	TRBV19	.	TRBJ1-4	CASSIAGGFEKLFF	TGTGCCAGTAGTATCGCGGGGGGCTTTGAGAAACTGTTTTTT
few	TRBV11-3	.	TRBJ2-2	CASSPNLRGTGELFF	TGTGCCAGCAGCCCTAACCTGAGGGGCACCGGGGAGCTGTTTTTT
.	TRBV19	.	TRBJ2-3	CASQLGRFRNTQYF	TGTGCCAGCCAACTCGGACGTTTTAGGAATACGCAGTATTTT
few	TRBV19	.	TRBJ2-1	CASRRRGEQFF	TGTGCCAGTAGGAGGCGCGGTGAGCAGTTCTTC
.	TRBV30	TRBD2	TRBJ2-2	CAWSKAGVTTGELFF	TGTGCCTGGAGTAAAGCGGGAGTTACGACCGGGGAGCTGTTTTTT
.	TRBV11-3	.	TRBJ2-2	CASSFQPNTGELFF	TGTGCCAGCAGCTTCCAACCGAACACCGGGGAGCTGTTTTTT
once	TRBV19	.	TRBJ1-3	CASSIVGRQGNTIYF	TGTGCCAGTAGTATAGTTGGTAGGCAAGGAAACACCATATATTTT
.	TRBV15	.	TRBJ2-1	CATSRDGGTTRGKQFF	TGTGCCACCAGCAGAGATGGGGGGACCACACGGGGTAAGCAGTTCTTC
medium-sized	TRBV6-8	.	TRBJ2-7	CTSSYSSLYEQYF	TGTACCAGCAGTTACTCGAGCCTGTACGAGCAGTACTTC
.	TRBV15	.	TRBJ2-3	CATSRDLNIIGTDTQYF	TGTGCCACCAGCAGAGACCTAAACATCATAGGCACAGATACGCAGTATTTT
.	TRBV19	.	TRBJ2-1	CASSEAHSYNEQFF	TGTGCCAGTAGTGAAGCCCACTCCTACAATGAGCAGTTCTTC
few	TRBV6-8	.	TRBJ2-1	CASSWVWGSGNEQFF	TGTGCCAGCAGTTGGGTTTGGGGGAGTGGCAATGAGCAGTTCTTC
few	TRBV6-8	TRBD1	TRBJ1-5	CASRPGQGAPLEPQHF	TGTGCCAGCAGGCCGGGACAGGGGGCCCCATTGGAGCCCCAGCATTTT